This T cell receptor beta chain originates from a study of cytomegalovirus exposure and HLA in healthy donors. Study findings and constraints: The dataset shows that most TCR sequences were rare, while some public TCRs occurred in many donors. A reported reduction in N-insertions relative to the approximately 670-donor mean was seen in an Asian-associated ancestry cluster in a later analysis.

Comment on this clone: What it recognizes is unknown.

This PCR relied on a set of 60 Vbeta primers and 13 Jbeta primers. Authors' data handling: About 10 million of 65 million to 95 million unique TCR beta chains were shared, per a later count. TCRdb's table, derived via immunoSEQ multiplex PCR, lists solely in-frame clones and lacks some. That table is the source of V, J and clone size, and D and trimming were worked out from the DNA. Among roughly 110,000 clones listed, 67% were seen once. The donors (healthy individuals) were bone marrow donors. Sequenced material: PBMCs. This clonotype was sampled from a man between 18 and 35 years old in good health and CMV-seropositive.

The chain's CDR3 is CASSPGTVQETQYF. CDR3 DNA: TGTGCCAGCAGCCCCGGGACAGTTCAAGAGACCCAGTACTTC. This rearrangement joins TRBV7-7 to TRBJ2-5; TRBD1 aligns across 7 bases. Germline V CDR1 and CDR2: SSHAT, FNYEAQ (reference sequence). V lost 5 bases, J lost 2 bases, and 5 bases stayed unmatched. The CDR3 length is 14 residues.